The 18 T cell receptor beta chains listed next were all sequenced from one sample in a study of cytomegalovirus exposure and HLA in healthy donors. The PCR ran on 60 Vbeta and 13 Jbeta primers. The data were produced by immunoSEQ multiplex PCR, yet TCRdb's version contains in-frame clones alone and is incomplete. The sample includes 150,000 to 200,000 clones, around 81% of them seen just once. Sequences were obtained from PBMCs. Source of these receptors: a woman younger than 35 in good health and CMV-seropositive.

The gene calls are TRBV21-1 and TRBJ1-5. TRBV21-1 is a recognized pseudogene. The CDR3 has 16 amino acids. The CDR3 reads CASSQPRRGGGQPQHF. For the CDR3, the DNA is TGTGCCAGCAGCCAGCCCCGACGGGGAGGGGGTCAGCCCCAGCATTTT.

The CDR3 sequence is CASSQGLTLAGVETQYF. The CDR3 DNA is TGCGCCAGCAGCCAAGGGTTAACCCTAGCTGGAGTAGAGACCCAGTACTTC. This sequence joins TRBV4-3 and TRBJ2-5; the D gene is possibly TRBD2 (5 bases). CDR1 is LGHNA and CDR2 is YSLEER in the germline V gene. CDR3 length equals 17 residues. V was shortened by 1 base and J by 4 bases, with 19 bases between the two germline ends.

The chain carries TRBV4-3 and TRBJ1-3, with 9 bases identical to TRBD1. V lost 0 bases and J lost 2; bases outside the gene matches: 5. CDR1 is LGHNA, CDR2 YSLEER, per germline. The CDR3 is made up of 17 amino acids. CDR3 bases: TGCGCCAGCAGCCAAGAGGGACAGGGAGAGGCTGGAAACACCATATATTTT. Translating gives CASSQEGQGEAGNTIYF.

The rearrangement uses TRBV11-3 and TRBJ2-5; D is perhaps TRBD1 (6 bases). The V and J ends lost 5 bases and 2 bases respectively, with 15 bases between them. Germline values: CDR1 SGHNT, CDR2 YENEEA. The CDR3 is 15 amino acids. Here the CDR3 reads CASSQRTGLQETQYF. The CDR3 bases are TGTGCCAGCAGCCAACGTACAGGGTTGCAAGAGACCCAGTACTTC.

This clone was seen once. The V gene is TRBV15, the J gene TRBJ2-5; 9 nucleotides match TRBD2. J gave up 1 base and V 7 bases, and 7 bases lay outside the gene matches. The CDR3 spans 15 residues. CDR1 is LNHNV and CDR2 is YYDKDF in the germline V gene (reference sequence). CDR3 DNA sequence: TGTGCCACCAAGACCGGACTAGCGCCCCAAGAGACCCAGTACTTC. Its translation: CATKTGLAPQETQYF.

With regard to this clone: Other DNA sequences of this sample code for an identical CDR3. The chain's CDR3 is CASSAGTTTDTQYF. The CDR3 DNA follows: TGTGCCAGCAGTGCGGGTACAACCACAGATACGCAGTATTTT. This chain connects TRBV6-4 to TRBJ2-3, with D unresolved. The V gene's germline CDR1 is MRHNA and CDR2 SNTAGT. The CDR3 sequence is 14 residues long. Trimming took off 4 bases at V and 2 bases at J, with 10 bases between the two ends.

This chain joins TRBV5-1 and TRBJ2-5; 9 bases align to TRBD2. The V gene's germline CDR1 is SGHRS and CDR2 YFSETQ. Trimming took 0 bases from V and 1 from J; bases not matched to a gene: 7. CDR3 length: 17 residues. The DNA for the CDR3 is TGCGCCAGCAGCTTGGCCGGGGCGGGGGGGATCCAAGAGACCCAGTACTTC. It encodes CASSLAGAGGIQETQYF.

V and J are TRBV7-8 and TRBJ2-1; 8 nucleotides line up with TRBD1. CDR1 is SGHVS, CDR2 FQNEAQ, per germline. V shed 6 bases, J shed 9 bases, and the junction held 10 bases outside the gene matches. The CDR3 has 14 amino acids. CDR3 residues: CASRLDRVYAEQFF. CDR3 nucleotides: TGTGCCAGCAGACTGGACAGGGTGTATGCTGAGCAGTTCTTC.

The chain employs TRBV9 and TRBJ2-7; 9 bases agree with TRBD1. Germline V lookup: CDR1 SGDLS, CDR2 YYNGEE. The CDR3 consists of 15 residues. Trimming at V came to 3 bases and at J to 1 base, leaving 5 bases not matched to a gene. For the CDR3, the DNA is TGTGCCAGCAGCGAGGGGACAGGGATGTCCTACGAGCAGTACTTC. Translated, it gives CASSEGTGMSYEQYF.

This chain's CDR3 is CALGLTGGAPETQYF. The CDR3 DNA reads TGTGCCTTGGGGCTTACGGGGGGGGCGCCAGAGACCCAGTACTTC. This rearrangement joins TRBV30 to TRBJ2-5; 8 bases are a match to TRBD2. V shed 7 bases, J shed 4 bases, and the junction held 14 bases outside the gene matches. The CDR3 contains 15 residues. Germline V gene sequence: CDR1 GTSNPN, CDR2 SVGIG (reference sequence).

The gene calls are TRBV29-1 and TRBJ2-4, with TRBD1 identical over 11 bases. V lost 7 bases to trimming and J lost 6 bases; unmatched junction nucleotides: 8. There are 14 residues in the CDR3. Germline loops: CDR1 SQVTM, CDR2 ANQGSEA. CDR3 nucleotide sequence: TGCAGCGGCCTGGGACAGGGGGTTGGAAACATTCAGTACTTC. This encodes CSGLGQGVGNIQYF.

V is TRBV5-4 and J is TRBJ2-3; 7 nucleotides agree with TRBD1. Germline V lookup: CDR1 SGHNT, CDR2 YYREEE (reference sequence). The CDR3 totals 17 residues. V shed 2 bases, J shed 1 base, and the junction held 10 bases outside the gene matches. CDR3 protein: CASSLNTRDSGTDTQYF. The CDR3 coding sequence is TGTGCCAGCAGCTTAAATACCCGGGACAGCGGCACAGATACGCAGTATTTT.

CDR3 protein: CASSFSTSQSGELFF. CDR3 sequence (DNA): TGTGCCAGCAGCTTCTCGACTAGTCAAAGCGGGGAGCTGTTTTTT. This sequence joins TRBV11-2 and TRBJ2-2, with D tentatively TRBD2 (6 bases). The CDR3 is 15 residues long. The V end was cut by 3 bases, the J end by 7 bases, with 15 bases between. Germline V lookup: CDR1 SGHAT, CDR2 FQNNGV. Filled out from reference TRBV11-2 and TRBJ2-2, the complete variable domain reads EAGVAQSPRYKIIEKRQSVAFWCNPISGHATLYWYQQILGQGPKLLIQFQNNGVVDDSQLPKDRFSAERLKGVDSTLKIQPAKLEDSAVYLCASSFSTSQSGELFFGEGSRLTVL.

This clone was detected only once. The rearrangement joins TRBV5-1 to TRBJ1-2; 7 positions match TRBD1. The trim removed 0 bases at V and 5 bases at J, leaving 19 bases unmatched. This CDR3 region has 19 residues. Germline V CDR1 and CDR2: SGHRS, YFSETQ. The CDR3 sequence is CASSLGEGIATGSGYGYTF. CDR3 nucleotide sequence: TGCGCCAGCAGCTTGGGAGAGGGGATCGCGACAGGGTCGGGGTATGGCTACACCTTC. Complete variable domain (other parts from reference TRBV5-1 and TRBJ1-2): KAGVTQTPRYLIKTRGQQVTLSCSPISGHRSVSWYQQTPGQGLQFLFEYFSETQRNKGNFPGRFSGRQFSNSRSEMNVSTLELGDSALYLCASSLGEGIATGSGYGYTFGSGTRLTVV.

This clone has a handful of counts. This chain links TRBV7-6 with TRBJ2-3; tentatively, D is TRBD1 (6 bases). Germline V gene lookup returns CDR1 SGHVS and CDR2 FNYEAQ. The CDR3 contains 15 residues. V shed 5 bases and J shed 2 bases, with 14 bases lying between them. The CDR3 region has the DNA TGTGCCAGCAGCCTGACAGGTTTCTCCACAGATACGCAGTATTTT. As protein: CASSLTGFSTDTQYF.

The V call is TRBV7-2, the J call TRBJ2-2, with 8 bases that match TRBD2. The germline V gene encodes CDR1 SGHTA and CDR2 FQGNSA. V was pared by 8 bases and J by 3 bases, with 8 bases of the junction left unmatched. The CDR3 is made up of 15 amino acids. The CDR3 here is CASPGGVRDTGELFF. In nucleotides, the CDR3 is TGTGCCAGCCCCGGGGGGGTGAGGGACACCGGGGAGCTGTTTTTT.

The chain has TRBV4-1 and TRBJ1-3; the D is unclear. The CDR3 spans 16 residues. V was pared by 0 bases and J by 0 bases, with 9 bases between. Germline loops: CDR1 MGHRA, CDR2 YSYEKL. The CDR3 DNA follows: TGCGCCAGCAGCCAAGATCGAAGCTACTCTGGAAACACCATATATTTT. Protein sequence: CASSQDRSYSGNTIYF.

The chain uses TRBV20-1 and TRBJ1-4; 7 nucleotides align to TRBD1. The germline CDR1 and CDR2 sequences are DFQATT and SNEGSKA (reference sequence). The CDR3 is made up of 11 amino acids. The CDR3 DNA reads TGCAGGACAGGGTCCAATGAAAAACTGTTTTTT. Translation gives CRTGSNEKLFF.